These 21 T cell receptor beta chains were sequenced from one sample in a study of T cells after posttransplantation cyclophosphamide (dated by TCRdb to about 2016). The protocol used for the library was the immunoSEQ multiplex PCR assay. What TCRdb holds here is the immuneACCESS table cut down to in-frame rearrangements. Part of the clones is not present; checked against another copy, under half of the missing clones reflect an unresolved V gene, and the others are unexplained. Here the sample has roughly 32,000 clones; 90% to 95% occur a single time. The biggest ten clones account for around 0.26% of the sample. Naive T cells were defined as viable CD3+CD4+ or CD3+CD8+ cells that were CCR7+CD45RA+CD45RO-CD95-CD27+CD28+. The material sequenced was naive CD4+ T cells sorted from PBMCs. The receptors here all came from a woman between 55 and 75 years old in good health, CMV-negative, and a related stem cell transplant donor.

The chain has TRBV13 and TRBJ1-2; D perhaps matches TRBD1 (6 bases). Trimming removed 5 bases at V and 4 bases at J, with 14 bases between. From germline, CDR1 is PRHDT and CDR2 FYEKMQ (reference sequence). The CDR3 sequence is 14 residues long. The chain's CDR3 is CASSPGGGIYGYTF. The CDR3 coding sequence is TGTGCCAGCAGCCCCGGCGGGGGCATCTATGGCTACACCTTC.

The chain carries TRBV27 and TRBJ2-7, with D maybe TRBD1 (5 bases). CDR1 and CDR2 (germline): MNHEY, SMNVEV (reference sequence). CDR3 length: 14 residues. Between the trimmed V and J ends, which lost 6 bases and 3 bases, there was a span of 15 bases. CDR3 amino acids: CASRPLGGHYEQYF. For the CDR3, the DNA is TGTGCCAGCAGACCCTTGGGCGGACACTACGAGCAGTACTTC.

This clone has only one observation. J is TRBJ1-6 and V is TRBV28; 8 bases map to TRBD1. After removal of 6 bases from V and 8 bases from J, the junction contained 9 bases not matched to a gene. The length of the CDR3 is 15 residues. Per germline, CDR1 MDHEN and CDR2 SYDVKM. In DNA, the CDR3 is TGTGCCAGCAGGGGCTTTGACAGGGGTGATTCACCCCTCCACTTT. Translation: CASRGFDRGDSPLHF.

This rearrangement joins TRBV6-1 to TRBJ2-5; no clear D gene. The germline V and J ends were trimmed by 0 bases and 5 bases, with 10 bases remaining between them. Germline values: CDR1 MNHNS, CDR2 SASEGT. There are 14 residues in the CDR3. In nucleotides, the CDR3 is TGTGCCAGCAGTGAAGCGCTAGTTCAGGAGACCCAGTACTTC. It yields the protein CASSEALVQETQYF.

This clone was counted once. The genes are TRBV6-1 and TRBJ1-1; a weak D match, TRBD1 (5 bases). Germline-derived CDR1 and CDR2 are MNHNS and SASEGT. Trimming cost V 5 bases and J 0 bases, with 13 bases left between them. The CDR3 runs 15 residues. The CDR3 nucleotides read TGTGCCAGCAGTCCCGGTGGGGCTTTGAACACTGAAGCTTTCTTT. Encoded protein: CASSPGGALNTEAFF.

This clone was counted between two and nine times. DNA of the CDR3: TGTGCCAGCAGACTACCGACAGGGACTGGAAACACCATATATTTT. Amino acids: CASRLPTGTGNTIYF. The chain links TRBV6-1 to TRBJ1-3; 7 bases line up with TRBD1. This CDR3 comprises 15 residues. V lost 6 bases and J lost 2; bases outside the gene matches: 7. Germline V CDR1 and CDR2: MNHNS, SASEGT.

The chain combines TRBV2 with TRBJ1-1, with D possibly being TRBD1 (5 bases). The V gene lost 6 bases and the J gene lost 4 bases, with 12 bases spanning the gap. This CDR3 has 13 residues. Per germline, CDR1 SNHLY and CDR2 FYNNEI. DNA of the CDR3: TGTGCCAGCAGATACAGGACCGTCACTGAAGCTTTCTTT. This gives the protein CASRYRTVTEAFF.

The rearrangement joins TRBV7-3 to TRBJ1-6; D is unclear. This CDR3 spans 13 amino acids. V was pared by 4 bases and J by 7 bases, with 8 bases between. Germline CDR1 and CDR2: SGHTA and FQGTGA. CDR3 sequence: CASSSGVNSPLHF. The CDR3 DNA follows: TGTGCCAGCAGCTCTGGAGTGAATTCACCCCTCCACTTT. Drawing the rest from reference TRBV7-3 and TRBJ1-6, the complete variable domain is GAGVSQTPSNKVTEKGKYVELRCDPISGHTALYWYRQSLGQGPEFLIYFQGTGAADDSGLPNDRFFAVRPEGSVSTLKIQRTERGDSAVYLCASSSGVNSPLHFGNGTRLTVT.

V and J are TRBV4-1 and TRBJ1-2; maybe TRBD1 (5 bases). Looked up from germline, CDR1 is MGHRA and CDR2 is YSYEKL. The CDR3 totals 16 residues. Trimming cost V 0 bases and J 4 bases, with 15 bases left between them. The CDR3 protein is CASSQDGGGDSYGYTF. CDR3 DNA sequence: TGCGCCAGCAGCCAAGATGGCGGGGGAGATAGCTATGGCTACACCTTC.

The rearrangement joins TRBV7-2 to TRBJ2-1, with 11 nucleotides matching TRBD1. V dropped 5 bases and J dropped 6; count of bases not matched to a gene: 6. CDR3 length: 15 residues. Germline CDR1 is SGHTA and CDR2 is FQGNSA. CDR3 sequence (DNA): TGTGCCAGCAGCCCGGGGACAGGGGGATTCAATGAGCAGTTCTTC. This codes for CASSPGTGGFNEQFF.

J is TRBJ1-1 and V is TRBV29-1; 7 bases are shared with TRBD1. The CDR3 sequence is 12 residues long. CDR1 is SQVTM, CDR2 ANQGSEA, per germline. V shed 7 bases, J shed 4 bases, and the junction held 6 bases outside the gene matches. The CDR3 region is CSGQQGVTEAFF. CDR3 in DNA: TGCAGCGGCCAGCAGGGGGTCACTGAAGCTTTCTTT.

The rearrangement uses TRBV18 and TRBJ2-1; 7 bases fit TRBD1. This CDR3 spans 16 amino acids. Unmatched junction bases numbered 11, after V lost 5 bases and J lost 4 bases. The germline V gene has CDR1 KGHSH and CDR2 LQKENI. This chain's CDR3 is CASSMPTGPFYNEQFF. The CDR3 region has the DNA TGTGCCAGCTCAATGCCGACAGGGCCCTTTTACAATGAGCAGTTCTTC. The full variable domain, completed using reference TRBV18 and TRBJ2-1, is NAGVMQNPRHLVRRRGQEARLRCSPMKGHSHVYWYRQLPEEGLKFMVYLQKENIIDESGMPKERFSAEFPKEGPSILRIQQVVRGDSAAYFCASSMPTGPFYNEQFFGPGTRLTVL.

This chain connects TRBV28 to TRBJ2-1, with D perhaps matching TRBD2 (5 bases). The germline V gene encodes CDR1 MDHEN and CDR2 SYDVKM. The V gene lost 8 bases and the J gene lost 6 bases, with 14 bases spanning the gap. This CDR3 has 13 amino acids. The CDR3 nucleotides read TGTGCCAGCCTCTCCAGCGGTTCCAATGAGCAGTTCTTC. Its translation: CASLSSGSNEQFF.

The rearrangement links TRBV28 to TRBJ1-1; D gene ambiguous. Germline CDR1 MDHEN, CDR2 SYDVKM. Trimming removed 8 bases from V and 7 bases from J, with 14 bases in between. The CDR3 extends over 12 amino acids. The CDR3 DNA follows: TGTGCCAGCTCCCTCCCCCAGAATGAAGCTTTCTTT. The encoded protein is CASSLPQNEAFF.

The V call is TRBV6-1, the J call TRBJ1-2; the D gene is possibly TRBD1 (5 bases). This CDR3 comprises 15 residues. Germline V CDR1 and CDR2: MNHNS, SASEGT. Between the trimmed V and J ends, which lost 1 base and 4 bases, there was a span of 13 bases. CDR3 amino acids: CASSEVRDSPYGYTF. CDR3 nucleotides: TGTGCCAGCAGTGAAGTCCGCGACAGCCCCTATGGCTACACCTTC.

The V and J genes are TRBV16 and TRBJ2-3; D unresolved. V shed 0 bases and J shed 0 bases, with 4 bases lying between them. The length of the CDR3 is 14 residues. Germline V lookup: CDR1 KGHSY, CDR2 FQNENV. DNA for the CDR3: TGTGCCAGCAGCCAATCGACAAGCACAGATACGCAGTATTTT. Its protein is CASSQSTSTDTQYF.

V usage is TRBV5-1 and J usage is TRBJ1-1; D call uncertain. Germline values: CDR1 SGHRS, CDR2 YFSETQ. CDR3 length: 14 residues. Trimming cost V 1 base and J 0 bases, with 7 bases left between them. The CDR3 sequence: CASSLSGMNTEAFF. In DNA, the CDR3 is TGCGCCAGCAGCTTGTCCGGGATGAACACTGAAGCTTTCTTT.

In this sample, this clone turned up once. The chain couples TRBV29-1 to TRBJ1-3; no reliable D call. The ends were cut back, 4 bases at V and 3 bases at J, with 10 bases in the middle. There are 13 residues in the CDR3. Germline V gives CDR1 SQVTM, CDR2 ANQGSEA. CDR3 protein: CSVGQVNGNTIYF. CDR3 bases: TGCAGCGTTGGGCAGGTGAATGGAAACACCATATATTTT.

This clone has only one observation. V usage is TRBV7-9 and J usage is TRBJ2-6; D is uncertain. The CDR3 consists of 15 residues. Germline V gives CDR1 SEHNR, CDR2 FQNEAQ (reference sequence). The V end lost 0 bases, the J end lost 0 bases, and 3 bases lay between the germline ends. The CDR3, as DNA: TGTGCCAGCAGCTTAGCCGGCTCTGGGGCCAACGTCCTGACTTTC. Residues: CASSLAGSGANVLTF. Together with reference TRBV7-9 and TRBJ2-6, the CDR3 gives the full variable domain: DTGVSQNPRHKITKRGQNVTFRCDPISEHNRLYWYRQTLGQGPEFLTYFQNEAQLEKSRLLSDRFSAERPKGSFSTLEIQRTEQGDSAMYLCASSLAGSGANVLTFGAGSRLTVL.

This rearrangement joins TRBV11-2 to TRBJ1-1, with 7 bases fitting TRBD1. The V gene's germline CDR1 is SGHAT and CDR2 FQNNGV. The trim removed 4 bases at V and 1 base at J, leaving 3 bases unmatched. The CDR3 length is 14 residues. The CDR3 protein is CASSSQGGNTEAFF. The CDR3 region has the DNA TGTGCCAGCAGCTCGCAGGGGGGGAACACTGAAGCTTTCTTT.

This clone showed up just once. The J gene is TRBJ2-7, the V gene TRBV5-1; TRBD1 agrees at 7 bases. CDR3 length: 15 residues. CDR1 and CDR2 (germline): SGHRS, YFSETQ. The V segment lost 3 bases and the J segment 7 bases; nucleotides outside the gene matches: 13. The CDR3: CASSSLTGQTWEQYF. As DNA, the CDR3 is TGCGCCAGCAGCTCGTTGACAGGGCAGACTTGGGAGCAGTACTTC.